Described below is a single T cell receptor beta chain sequence and its context. Germline V gene sequence: CDR1 MNHEY, CDR2 SVGAGI. The CDR3 loop spans 14 amino acids. V lost 7 bases, J lost 2 bases, and 14 bases lay in between. The immunoSEQ assay was v3. This table comes from immunoSEQ multiplex PCR, and its TCRdb copy is limited to in-frame clones, with some not included. In the table there are some 45,000 clones, about 86% of which are singletons. Time point in this sample: pre-treatment sample, taken before nivolumab and TIL therapy. This sample is part of a study of TIL therapy for anti-PD-1-resistant metastatic lung cancer. Study overall: Tumors were harvested before any PD-1/PD-L1 blockade. Tumors carried a median about 1.5 non-synonymous mutations per megabase.

Source: blood, taken at baseline. V gene TRBV6-5 combines with J gene TRBJ2-5, with D perhaps TRBD2 (6 bases). This receptor was taken from a person between 25 and 79 years old with non-small cell lung cancer. CDR3 loop: CASTGGQGQETQYF. The CDR3 DNA sequence: TGTGCCAGCACAGGAGGGCAGGGTCAAGAGACCCAGTACTTC.